Presented here are 23 T cell receptor beta chains from one specimen sequenced in a study of post-analysis software for immune sequencing data. Study results and caveats: There were five TRBV segments more frequent in patients than controls, and TRBV5-6, TRBV5-1 and TRBV20-1 were among them.

Unique molecular identifiers had been added to the TCR beta cDNA libraries. MiXCR, applied by TCRdb to the PCR reads, yields one record per CDR3 protein. The sample carries roughly 400,000 distinct CDR3 sequences, approximately 39% recorded once. Their antigen targets remain unknown. Source material: blood. These receptor sequences come from a girl aged 2 to 9 with multiple sclerosis.

V usage is TRBV7-3 and J usage is TRBJ2-3; TRBD2 matches 12 bases. After removal of 2 bases from V and 2 bases from J, the junction contained 5 bases not matched to a gene. Looked up from germline, CDR1 is SGHTA and CDR2 is FQGTGA. The CDR3 has 17 amino acids. The CDR3 coding sequence is TGTGCCAGCAGCTTATTGGCTAGCGGGGGGGCCACAGATACGCAGTATTTT. Encoded protein: CASSLLASGGATDTQYF.

The V and J genes are TRBV27 and TRBJ1-2; D gene ambiguous. V lost 3 bases and J 8 bases, leaving 13 bases between the germline ends. CDR3 length equals 13 residues. Looked up from germline, CDR1 is MNHEY and CDR2 is SMNVEV (reference sequence). The CDR3 DNA sequence: TGTGCCAGCAGTTTTAATAGTGCGTGGGGCTACACCTTC. This encodes CASSFNSAWGYTF.

The chain carries TRBV28 and TRBJ1-4; 10 bases map to TRBD1. Germline V gene sequence: CDR1 MDHEN, CDR2 SYDVKM. Germline trimming cut 9 bases from V and 2 bases from J; bases unmatched to any gene: 6. The CDR3 spans 15 residues. CDR3 protein: CASVTGGPTNEKLFF. The CDR3 nucleotides read TGTGCCAGTGTGACAGGGGGCCCGACTAATGAAAAACTGTTTTTT.

The chain joins TRBV29-1 to TRBJ2-1; 9 positions match TRBD2. V was clipped by 5 bases and J by 5 bases; unmatched bases: 10. The CDR3 length is 15 residues. Germline CDR1 SQVTM, CDR2 ANQGSEA. The CDR3: CSVHGGSSGDNEQFF. The CDR3 region has the DNA TGCAGCGTTCACGGGGGGTCTAGCGGGGACAATGAGCAGTTCTTC.

The V call is TRBV6-2 or TRBV6-3, the J call TRBJ2-1; weak D call: TRBD1 (6 bases). Trimming took off 0 bases at V and 8 bases at J, with 20 bases between the two ends. The CDR3 extends over 17 amino acids. CDR1 MNHEY and CDR2 SVGEGT come from the germline V gene. CDR3 residues: CASSYSLGARGSDEQFF. Written as DNA, the CDR3 is TGTGCCAGCAGTTACTCTCTTGGAGCGAGGGGGTCGGATGAGCAGTTCTTC.

This clonotype has a handful of counts. V and J are TRBV28 and TRBJ1-5, with no clear D. V lost 5 bases and J 10 bases, leaving 9 bases between the germline ends. Germline V CDR1 and CDR2: MDHEN, SYDVKM. The CDR3 covers 11 residues. CDR3 DNA: TGTGCCAGCAGTCTTCTTAAACCCCAGCATTTT. Its translation: CASSLLKPQHF.

This clonotype was counted at least ten times. The chain joins TRBV6-2 or TRBV6-3 to TRBJ2-5; D is possibly TRBD2 (5 bases). Trimming pared 6 bases from V and 8 bases from J, leaving 10 bases between. This CDR3 has 11 amino acids. Germline V gene sequence: CDR1 MNHEY, CDR2 SVGEGT. CDR3 in DNA: TGTGCCAGCAGCCGGGGTTTAACCCAGTACTTC. It specifies CASSRGLTQYF.

The rearrangement joins TRBV29-1 to TRBJ2-3, with D possibly matching TRBD2 (7 bases). The CDR3 has 17 residues. Germline CDR1 SQVTM, CDR2 ANQGSEA. V lost 7 bases to trimming and J lost 0 bases, with 23 bases between them. CDR3 residues: CSGRPGGMSRSTDTQYF. CDR3 nucleotides: TGCAGCGGGCGCCCGGGGGGCATGTCTCGAAGCACAGATACGCAGTATTTT.

The chain has TRBV6-6 and TRBJ2-3; 12 nucleotides align to TRBD2. With V trimmed by 5 bases and J by 3 bases, 6 bases remained unmatched. This CDR3 is built from 16 residues. CDR1 is MNHNY, CDR2 SVGAGI, per germline (reference sequence). CDR3 DNA: TGTGCCAGCAGTCATCTAGCGGGGGGGCAGACAGATACGCAGTATTTT. Its translation is CASSHLAGGQTDTQYF.

This clonotype appeared a few times. The CDR3 is CSVELAYEQFF. In DNA form, the CDR3 reads TGCAGCGTTGAACTAGCCTATGAGCAGTTCTTC. V and J are TRBV29-1 and TRBJ2-1; D is perhaps TRBD2 (5 bases). CDR1 is SQVTM and CDR2 is ANQGSEA in the germline V gene. This CDR3 comprises 11 residues. V lost 2 bases, J lost 8 bases, and 7 bases lay in between.

Concerning this clonotype: Sequence at one end of the junction differs from germline and may be a read error. The chain carries TRBV5-1 and TRBJ2-5; tentatively, D is TRBD2 (6 bases). Germline lookup yields CDR1 SGHRS and CDR2 YFSETQ. The CDR3 contains 14 residues. CDR3 amino acids: CASSLRAGYETQYF. The CDR3 coding sequence is TGTGCCAGCAGCCTCCGCGCGGGGTATGAGACCCAGTACTTC.

This clonotype occurred a few times. CDR3 sequence reads: CASGAGDLQETQYF. In nucleotides, the CDR3 is TGTGCCAGCGGCGCGGGGGACCTTCAAGAGACCCAGTACTTC. The rearrangement uses TRBV7-8 and TRBJ2-5, with 7 bases aligning to TRBD2. The J segment lost 2 bases and the V segment lost 8 bases, leaving 8 bases of the junction unmatched. Germline V gives CDR1 SGHVS, CDR2 FQNEAQ. The CDR3 contains 14 residues.

The J gene is TRBJ2-7, the V gene TRBV2, with D maybe TRBD1 (6 bases). The V end lost 7 bases, the J end lost 2 bases, and 12 bases lay between the germline ends. This CDR3 has 13 amino acids. Germline CDR1 SNHLY, CDR2 FYNNEI. The CDR3, as DNA: TGTGCCAGCAAGGCAGGGGCGACCTACGAGCAGTACTTC. It encodes CASKAGATYEQYF.

The J gene is TRBJ2-7, the V gene TRBV4-2, with D possibly TRBD2 on 5 matching bases. The CDR3 is 15 residues long. The germline gives CDR1 LGHNA, CDR2 YNFKEQ. The V gene lost 0 bases and the J gene lost 3 bases, with 12 bases spanning the gap. CDR3 region: CASSQEGTRIYEQYF. Written as DNA, the CDR3 is TGTGCCAGCAGCCAAGAGGGTACTAGGATCTACGAGCAGTACTTC.

This chain uses TRBV20-1 with TRBJ2-5; D call uncertain. Trimming removed 3 bases at V and 11 bases at J, with 13 bases between. This CDR3 has 11 amino acids. Germline lookup yields CDR1 DFQATT and CDR2 SNEGSKA (reference sequence). The chain's CDR3 is CSARSVEVQYF. CDR3 in DNA: TGCAGTGCTAGGAGTGTTGAGGTGCAGTACTTC.

This clonotype was counted only a few times. The gene calls are TRBV10-3 and TRBJ1-2; no definite D call. CDR1 ENHRY and CDR2 SYGVKD come from the germline V gene. Trimming left V 10 bases short and J 6 bases short, with 12 bases between. There are 11 residues in the CDR3. The CDR3 spells CATHGPDGYTF. CDR3 nucleotides: TGTGCCACCCACGGGCCCGATGGCTACACCTTC.

The rearrangement joins TRBV28 to TRBJ2-4, with TRBD1 matching over 8 bases. Germline V lookup: CDR1 MDHEN, CDR2 SYDVKM. After removal of 5 bases from V and 0 bases from J, the junction contained 12 bases not matched to a gene. The CDR3 length is 18 residues. Written as DNA, the CDR3 is TGTGCCAGCAGTCACGGGACAGGAGTTGCTTTAGCCAAAAACATTCAGTACTTC. It yields the protein CASSHGTGVALAKNIQYF.

The chain is built from TRBV20-1 and TRBJ2-1, with D unresolved. The germline CDR1 and CDR2 sequences are DFQATT and SNEGSKA (reference sequence). The CDR3 length is 14 residues. V was clipped by 5 bases and J by 3 bases, with 14 bases between them. The CDR3 DNA sequence: TGCAGTGCTCCAGTCCGAGGAGACTACAATGAGCAGTTCTTC. Its protein is CSAPVRGDYNEQFF.

This clonotype was detected only a few times. The rearrangement links TRBV27 to TRBJ2-1, with 7 positions matching TRBD1. Germline CDR1 MNHEY, CDR2 SMNVEV (reference sequence). Losses at the gene ends were 2 bases for V and 10 bases for J; bases not matched to a gene: 5. The CDR3 extends over 13 amino acids. As DNA, the CDR3 is TGTGCCAGCAGTTTACGAGGGGGCGGGGAGCAGTTCTTC. Amino acids: CASSLRGGGEQFF.

This clonotype has a handful of counts. Germline is not matched at one junction end, which may reflect a read error. The chain has TRBV28 and TRBJ1-4; 8 nucleotides align to TRBD1. This CDR3 contains 15 residues. Looked up from germline, CDR1 is MDHEN and CDR2 is SYDVKM. This chain's CDR3 is CASSVEDRANEKLFF. CDR3 nucleotide sequence: TGTGCCAGCAGTGTAGAGGACAGGGCTAACGAAAAACTGTTTTTT.

This chain uses TRBV27 with TRBJ1-4; D not resolved. This CDR3 has 14 amino acids. The germline V gene has CDR1 MNHEY and CDR2 SMNVEV (reference sequence). V gave up 7 bases and J gave up 0 bases, with 9 bases separating them. CDR3 protein: CASTSSATNEKLFF. Here the CDR3 DNA reads TGTGCCAGCACATCCAGCGCAACTAATGAAAAACTGTTTTTT. The entire variable domain, with the rest obtained from reference TRBV27 and TRBJ1-4, is as follows: EAQVTQNPRYLITVTGKKLTVTCSQNMNHEYMSWYRQDPGLGLRQIYYSMNVEVTDKGDVPEGYKVSRKEKRNFPLILESPSPNQTSLYFCASTSSATNEKLFFGSGTQLSVL.

The gene calls are TRBV6-6 and TRBJ2-7; no clear D. The CDR3 is made up of 12 amino acids. Germline lookup yields CDR1 MNHNY and CDR2 SVGAGI (reference sequence). Trimming removed 7 bases from V and 5 bases from J, with 12 bases in between. CDR3 in DNA: TGTGCCAGCACCTCCTATGGGGACGAGCAGTACTTC. Its protein product is CASTSYGDEQYF.

The chain links TRBV5-1 to TRBJ2-7; D could derive from TRBD1 or TRBD2 (5 bases each). Trimming removed 7 bases at V and 0 bases at J, with 17 bases between. The CDR3 spans 15 residues. CDR1 and CDR2 (germline): SGHRS, YFSETQ. CDR3 bases: TGCGCCAGCGGAGCCGGGACGGGAAGCTCCTACGAGCAGTACTTC. Protein: CASGAGTGSSYEQYF.